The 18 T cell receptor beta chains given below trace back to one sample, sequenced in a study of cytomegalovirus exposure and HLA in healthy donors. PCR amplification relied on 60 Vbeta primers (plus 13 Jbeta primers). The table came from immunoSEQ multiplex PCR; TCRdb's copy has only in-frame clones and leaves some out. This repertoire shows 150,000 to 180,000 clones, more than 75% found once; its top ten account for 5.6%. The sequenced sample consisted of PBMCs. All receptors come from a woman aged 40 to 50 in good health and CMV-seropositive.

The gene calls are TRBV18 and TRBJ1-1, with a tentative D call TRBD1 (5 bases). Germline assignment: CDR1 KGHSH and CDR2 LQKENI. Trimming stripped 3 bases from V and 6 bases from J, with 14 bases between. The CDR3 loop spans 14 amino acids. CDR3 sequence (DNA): TGTGCCAGCTCACCTGACACAGGTTCCCCTGAAGCTTTCTTT. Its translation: CASSPDTGSPEAFF.

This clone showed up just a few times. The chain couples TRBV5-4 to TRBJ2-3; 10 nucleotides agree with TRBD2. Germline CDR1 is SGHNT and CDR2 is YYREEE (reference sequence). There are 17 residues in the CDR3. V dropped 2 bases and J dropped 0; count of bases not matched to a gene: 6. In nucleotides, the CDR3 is TGTGCCAGCAGCTTAGACGGACTAGCGGCTAGCACAGATACGCAGTATTTT. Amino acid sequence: CASSLDGLAASTDTQYF.

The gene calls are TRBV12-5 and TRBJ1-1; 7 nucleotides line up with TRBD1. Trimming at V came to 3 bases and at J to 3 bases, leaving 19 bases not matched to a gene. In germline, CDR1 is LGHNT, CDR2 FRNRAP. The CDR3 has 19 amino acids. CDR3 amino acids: CASGLTQRVGDRGHTEAFF. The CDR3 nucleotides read TGTGCTAGTGGTTTAACGCAGCGTGTAGGGGACAGAGGGCACACTGAAGCTTTCTTT.

CDR3 nucleotides: TGTGCCAGCAGCTTGGGCACCACCTACGAGCAGTACTTC. It translates to CASSLGTTYEQYF. The V call is TRBV7-8, the J call TRBJ2-7; no firm D call. The CDR3 totals 13 residues. V shed 3 bases and J shed 2 bases, with 8 bases lying between them. Germline V lookup: CDR1 SGHVS, CDR2 FQNEAQ.

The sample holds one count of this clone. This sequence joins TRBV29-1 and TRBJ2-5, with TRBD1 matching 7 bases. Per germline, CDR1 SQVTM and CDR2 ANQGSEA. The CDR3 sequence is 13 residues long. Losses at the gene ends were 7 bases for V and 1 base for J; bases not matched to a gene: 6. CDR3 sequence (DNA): TGCAGCGCACTGGACAGGTTCCAAGAGACCCAGTACTTC. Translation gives CSALDRFQETQYF.

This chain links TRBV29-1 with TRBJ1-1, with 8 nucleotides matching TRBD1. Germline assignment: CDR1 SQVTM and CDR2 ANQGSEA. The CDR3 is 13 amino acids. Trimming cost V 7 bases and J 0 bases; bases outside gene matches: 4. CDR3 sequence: CSARTGLNTEAFF. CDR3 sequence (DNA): TGCAGCGCCAGGACAGGGCTGAACACTGAAGCTTTCTTT.

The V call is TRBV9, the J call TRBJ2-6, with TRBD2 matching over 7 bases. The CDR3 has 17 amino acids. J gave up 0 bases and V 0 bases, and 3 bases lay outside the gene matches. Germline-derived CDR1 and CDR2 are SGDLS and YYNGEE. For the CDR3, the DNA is TGTGCCAGCAGCGTAGTTCCGGGGGGCTCTGGGGCCAACGTCCTGACTTTC. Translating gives CASSVVPGGSGANVLTF.

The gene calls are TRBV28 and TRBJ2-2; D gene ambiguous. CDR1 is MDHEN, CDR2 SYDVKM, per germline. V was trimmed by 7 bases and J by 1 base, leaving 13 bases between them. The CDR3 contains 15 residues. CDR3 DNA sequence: TGTGCCAGCACCCGTTTGAGAGTGAACACCGGGGAGCTGTTTTTT. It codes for CASTRLRVNTGELFF.

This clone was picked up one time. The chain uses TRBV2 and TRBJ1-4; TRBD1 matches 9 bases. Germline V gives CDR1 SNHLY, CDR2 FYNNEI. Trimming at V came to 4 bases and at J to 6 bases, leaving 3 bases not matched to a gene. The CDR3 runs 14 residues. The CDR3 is CASSVRDRDEKLFF. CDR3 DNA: TGTGCCAGCAGTGTTCGGGACAGGGATGAAAAACTGTTTTTT.

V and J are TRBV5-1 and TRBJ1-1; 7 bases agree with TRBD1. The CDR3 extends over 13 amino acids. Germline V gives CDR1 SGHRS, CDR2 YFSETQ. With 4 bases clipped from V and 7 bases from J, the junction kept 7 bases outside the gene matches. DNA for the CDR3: TGCGCCAGCAGCCCGGGACAGAGAGGTGAAGCTTTCTTT. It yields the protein CASSPGQRGEAFF.

The DNA of the CDR3 is TGTGCCAGCAGTCCCCGTTCGCGGATAGAAGCTTTCTTT. Protein product: CASSPRSRIEAFF. The genes are TRBV6-1 and TRBJ1-1, with D unresolved. Germline CDR1 reads MNHNS; CDR2 reads SASEGT. Trimming removed 5 bases from V and 8 bases from J, with 15 bases in between. This CDR3 contains 13 residues.

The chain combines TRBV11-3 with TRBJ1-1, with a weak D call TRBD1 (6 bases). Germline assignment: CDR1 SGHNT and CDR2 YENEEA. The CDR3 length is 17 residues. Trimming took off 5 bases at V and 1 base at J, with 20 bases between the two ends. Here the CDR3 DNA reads TGTGCCAGCAGCCCCCGACCAGCGGGGACACGGAACACTGAAGCTTTCTTT. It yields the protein CASSPRPAGTRNTEAFF.

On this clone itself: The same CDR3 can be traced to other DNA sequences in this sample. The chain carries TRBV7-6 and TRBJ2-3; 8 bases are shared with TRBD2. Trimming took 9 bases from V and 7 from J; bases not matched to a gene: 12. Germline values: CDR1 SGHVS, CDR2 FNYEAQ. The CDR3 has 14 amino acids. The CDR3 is CASGGAGDANTQYF. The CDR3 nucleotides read TGTGCCAGTGGGGGAGCGGGAGACGCGAATACGCAGTATTTT.

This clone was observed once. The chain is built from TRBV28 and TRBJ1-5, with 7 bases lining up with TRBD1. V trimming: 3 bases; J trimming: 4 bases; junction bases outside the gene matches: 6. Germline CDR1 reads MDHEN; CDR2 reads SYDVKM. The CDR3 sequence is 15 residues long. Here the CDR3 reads CASSFDRGPNQPQHF. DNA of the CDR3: TGTGCCAGCAGTTTTGATAGGGGGCCAAATCAGCCCCAGCATTTT.

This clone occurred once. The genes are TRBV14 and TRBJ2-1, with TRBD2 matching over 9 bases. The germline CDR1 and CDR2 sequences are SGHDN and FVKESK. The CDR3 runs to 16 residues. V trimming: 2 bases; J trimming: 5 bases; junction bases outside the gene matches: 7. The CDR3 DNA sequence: TGTGCCAGCAGCCAACAAAGTCTAGCGGGAAACAATGAGCAGTTCTTC. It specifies CASSQQSLAGNNEQFF.

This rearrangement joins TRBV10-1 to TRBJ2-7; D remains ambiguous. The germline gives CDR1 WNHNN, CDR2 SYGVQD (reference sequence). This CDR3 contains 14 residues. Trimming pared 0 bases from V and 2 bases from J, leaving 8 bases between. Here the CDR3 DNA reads TGCGCCAGCAGTGAGTCCCAGTACCCCTACGAGCAGTACTTC. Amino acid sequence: CASSESQYPYEQYF.

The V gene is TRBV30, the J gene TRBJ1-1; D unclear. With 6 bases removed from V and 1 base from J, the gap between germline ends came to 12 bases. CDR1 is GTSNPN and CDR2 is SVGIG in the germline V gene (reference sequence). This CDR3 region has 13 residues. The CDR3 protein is CACLRRGNTEAFF. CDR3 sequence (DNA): TGTGCCTGCCTCCGGCGAGGGAACACTGAAGCTTTCTTT.

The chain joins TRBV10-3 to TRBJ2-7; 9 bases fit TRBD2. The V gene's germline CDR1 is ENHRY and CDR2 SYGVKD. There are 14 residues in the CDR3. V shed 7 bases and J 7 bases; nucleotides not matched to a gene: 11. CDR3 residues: CAIKSKAGGGEQYF. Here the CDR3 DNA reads TGTGCCATCAAGAGCAAAGCGGGAGGCGGTGAGCAGTACTTC.